This TCR beta chain originates from a study of tumor and adjacent non-tumor tissue in lung cancer. Study-wide context: The cohort had around twelve adenocarcinoma, a couple of squamous cell and 1 small cell patients. Patients were aged roughly 31 to 76, roughly nine men and about 5 women, stage I to III.

CDR1 is MDHEN, CDR2 SYDVKM, per germline. This CDR3 comprises 16 residues. Three rounds of nested PCR, following a modified ARM-PCR protocol, produced the TCRbeta library. TCRdb re-called the multiplex PCR reads with MiXCR, one entry per CDR3 protein. The sample lists 100,000 or so distinct CDR3 sequences; 80% were seen once. With regard to this clonotype: What it binds is not known. One junction end disagrees with the germline gene, perhaps due to a read error.

Study-wide points: Tumor repertoires had a smaller top 100 clone share than normal lung.

The template was RNA from unsorted bulk tissue. Distant lung tissue was collected more than 3 cm away from the tumor edge. The clonotype comes from a man aged 55 to 70 with small cell lung cancer. V is TRBV28 and J is TRBJ2-2; D gene ambiguous. What was sequenced was distant non-tumor lung tissue. In DNA form, the CDR3 reads TGTGCCAGCAGTGTATGGACGGATACGAATACCGGGGAGCTGTTTTTT. This gives the protein CASSVWTDTNTGELFF.